Below, 20 T cell receptor beta chains from the same sample are listed, as sequenced in a study of CD8 T cells in ankylosing spondylitis. TCRdb processed the 5' RACE reads anew with MiXCR; each CDR3 protein has one entry. The sample includes about 250,000 distinct CDR3 sequences, 30% to 40% of them seen just once. The sequenced sample was blood, either unsorted or a sorted T cell fraction (not recorded which). All receptors derive from a male donor with ankylosing spondylitis or in good health (not recorded which).

This clonotype was detected only a few times. The chain uses TRBV29-1 and TRBJ2-1; 10 positions agree with TRBD1. V shed 4 bases, J shed 9 bases, and the junction held 9 bases outside the gene matches. CDR1 is SQVTM and CDR2 is ANQGSEA in the germline V gene. The CDR3 has 14 residues. CDR3 residues: CSVAGTGAVSEQFF. In DNA, the CDR3 is TGCAGCGTTGCAGGGACAGGGGCGGTCAGTGAGCAGTTCTTC.

V and J are TRBV20-1 and TRBJ1-2; D is undetermined. In germline, CDR1 is DFQATT, CDR2 SNEGSKA (reference sequence). The CDR3 has 13 amino acids. The V and J ends lost 2 bases and 2 bases respectively, with 9 bases between them. CDR3 sequence: CSARRPGNYGYTF. The DNA for the CDR3 is TGCAGTGCTAGACGGCCCGGGAACTATGGCTACACCTTC.

J is TRBJ1-2 and V is TRBV12-3 or TRBV12-4; D might be TRBD1 (6 bases). With 3 bases removed from V and 8 bases from J, the gap between germline ends came to 10 bases. The CDR3 sequence is 12 residues long. The CDR3 DNA reads TGTGCCAGCAGTTTGGCAGGGGTGGGCTACACCTTC. Protein sequence: CASSLAGVGYTF.

The rearrangement uses TRBV10-3 and TRBJ2-2; D may be TRBD1 (5 bases). The CDR3 runs to 15 residues. In germline, CDR1 is ENHRY, CDR2 SYGVKD. Trimming pared 3 bases from V and 8 bases from J, leaving 16 bases between. For the CDR3, the DNA is TGTGCCATCAGTGACCTCCAGGGCTTAGTGGGGGAGCTGTTTTTT. It is translated as CAISDLQGLVGELFF.

This clonotype occurred a few times. The CDR3 DNA sequence: TGCGCCAGCTGGGCGCGGGGGTTAGTTGGCACAGATACGCAGTATTTT. Translating it yields CASWARGLVGTDTQYF. The J gene is TRBJ2-3, the V gene TRBV5-1, with 7 bases aligning to TRBD2. The length of the CDR3 is 16 residues. In germline, CDR1 is SGHRS, CDR2 YFSETQ. V lost 7 bases to trimming and J lost 1 base; unmatched junction nucleotides: 12.

The CDR3 region has the DNA TGTGCCAGCAGTAACGTTTGCGAGCAGTTCTTC. Translating gives CASSNVCEQFF. The chain has TRBV6-4 and TRBJ2-1; D gene unclear. The CDR3 loop spans 11 amino acids. Germline CDR1 reads MRHNA; CDR2 reads SNTAGT. Trimming pared 5 bases from V and 10 bases from J, leaving 9 bases between.

This clonotype was counted between two and nine times. J is TRBJ2-5 and V is TRBV12-3 or TRBV12-4; 12 bases agree with TRBD2. V lost 6 bases, J lost 3 bases, and 8 bases stayed unmatched. CDR3 length: 16 residues. CDR3 region: CASSDPGLAGKETQYF. CDR3 bases: TGTGCCAGCAGCGACCCGGGACTAGCGGGTAAAGAGACCCAGTACTTC.

The gene calls are TRBV27 and TRBJ2-7; a possible D gene is TRBD2 (6 bases). Germline V gene lookup returns CDR1 MNHEY and CDR2 SMNVEV (reference sequence). The CDR3 has 13 amino acids. The CDR3 DNA follows: TGTGAGACCCGGGCACGCGGGACCCCAGGGCAGTACTTC. It yields the protein CETRARGTPGQYF.

As to this clonotype: One junction end does not reproduce the germline sequence, and a read error may be involved. This chain connects TRBV20-1 to TRBJ2-3; D gene unclear. This CDR3 has 13 residues. Germline V gene data show CDR1 as DFQATT and CDR2 as SNEGSKA (reference sequence). The CDR3 DNA reads TGCAGTGCGAGAGGTGGGGTCGCAGATACGCAGTATTTT. Translation: CSARGGVADTQYF.

The genes are TRBV6-1 and TRBJ1-5; no clear D. Germline assignment: CDR1 MNHNS and CDR2 SASEGT. This CDR3 region has 15 residues. V lost 4 bases and J lost 1, with 11 bases in between. The CDR3 is CASSAEGRSNQPQHF. The CDR3, as DNA: TGTGCCAGCAGTGCCGAGGGTCGGAGCAATCAGCCCCAGCATTTT.

The chain is built from TRBV7-3 and TRBJ2-1; 11 bases match TRBD1. The CDR3 covers 13 residues. Germline-derived CDR1 and CDR2 are SGHTA and FQGTGA. J gave up 6 bases and V 8 bases, and 3 bases lay outside the gene matches. In nucleotides, the CDR3 is TGTGCCAGCCGGGACAGGGGGGGCAATGAGCAGTTCTTC. Amino acids: CASRDRGGNEQFF.

V gene TRBV15 combines with J gene TRBJ2-7; perhaps TRBD2 as D (5 bases). With 1 base removed from V and 5 bases from J, the gap between germline ends came to 12 bases. From germline, CDR1 is LNHNV and CDR2 YYDKDF (reference sequence). The CDR3 runs 14 residues. This CDR3 is CATSRGGIVHEQYF. DNA for the CDR3: TGTGCCACCAGCAGAGGAGGGATCGTCCACGAGCAGTACTTC.

The chain employs TRBV20-1 and TRBJ2-7, with D unresolved. Trimming shortened V by 0 bases and J by 3 bases, and 6 bases separated the two germline ends. The germline CDR1 and CDR2 sequences are DFQATT and SNEGSKA (reference sequence). The CDR3 contains 12 residues. In DNA, the CDR3 is TGCAGTGCTAGAGATGACGACTACGAGCAGTACTTC. Translated, it gives CSARDDDYEQYF.

The chain recombines TRBV20-1 with TRBJ2-3; D gene uncertain. The CDR3 runs 15 residues. From germline, CDR1 is DFQATT and CDR2 SNEGSKA (reference sequence). The V end lost 0 bases, the J end lost 0 bases, and 10 bases lay between the germline ends. The DNA for the CDR3 is TGCAGTGCTAGAGATCTAAGGGCCAGCACAGATACGCAGTATTTT. It yields the protein CSARDLRASTDTQYF.

The rearrangement links TRBV12-3 or TRBV12-4 to TRBJ2-1; D is ambiguous. This CDR3 is built from 15 residues. The ends were cut back, 7 bases at V and 6 bases at J, with 19 bases in the middle. The CDR3 here is CASKGPQIGRNEQFF. The CDR3 nucleotides read TGTGCCAGCAAAGGACCCCAGATAGGTCGCAATGAGCAGTTCTTC.

This clonotype occurred a few times. The chain links TRBV15 to TRBJ1-1; D remains unclear. This CDR3 is 12 amino acids long. From germline, CDR1 is LNHNV and CDR2 YYDKDF (reference sequence). V dropped 2 bases and J dropped 3 bases, with 4 bases sitting between them. Here the CDR3 DNA reads TGTGCCACCAGCAGAACAGACACTGAAGCTTTCTTT. This gives the protein CATSRTDTEAFF.

The chain carries TRBV20-1 and TRBJ2-7; TRBD1 matches at 9 bases. The CDR3 runs 13 residues. V gave up 3 bases and J gave up 4 bases; unmatched junction bases: 4. In germline, CDR1 is DFQATT, CDR2 SNEGSKA (reference sequence). In DNA, the CDR3 is TGCAGTGCTAGGGGACAGGGAGGGTACGAGCAGTACTTC. Amino acids: CSARGQGGYEQYF.

Only a few counts were recorded for this clonotype. The V and J genes are TRBV11-2 and TRBJ2-7, with TRBD1 matching 9 bases. Germline V gene lookup returns CDR1 SGHAT and CDR2 FQNNGV. Losses at the gene ends were 5 bases for V and 5 bases for J; bases not matched to a gene: 10. The CDR3 covers 15 residues. CDR3 in DNA: TGTGCCAGCAGCACTCCGGGACAGGGATTAAACGAGCAGTACTTC. Amino acid sequence: CASSTPGQGLNEQYF.

V and J are TRBV6-5 and TRBJ2-3; D possibly corresponds to TRBD1 (7 bases). V was shortened by 4 bases and J by 2 bases, with 13 bases between the two germline ends. The CDR3 consists of 15 residues. The germline V gene has CDR1 MNHEY and CDR2 SVGAGI. CDR3 coding DNA: TGTGCCAGCAGTTTCGGGGGACAGAACACAGATACGCAGTATTTT. It is translated as CASSFGGQNTDTQYF.

A few counts support this clonotype. This chain uses TRBV12-3 or TRBV12-4 with TRBJ2-5; TRBD2 is a possible D gene (6 bases). The CDR3 sequence is 16 residues long. With 5 bases removed from V and 1 base from J, the gap between germline ends came to 17 bases. The CDR3 here is CASSPSWGVGQETQYF. CDR3 DNA: TGTGCCAGCAGTCCCAGCTGGGGGGTAGGCCAAGAGACCCAGTACTTC.